This T cell receptor beta chain was recovered during a study of shared clonotypes between healthy human individuals. Study-wide points: Clonotype sharing across a handful of donors was observed for about 5.5% of naive CD4 clonotypes. Among the subsets, naive ones generally showed larger estimated richness than memory ones. Limited genetic and exposure-history diversity came from having few donors.

As to this clone: Its antigen remains unidentified.

Only CD45RO-negative cells positively selected for CCR7 counted as naive CD8 cells, so terminally differentiated effector memory CD45RA+ cells were excluded. Healthy adults negative for HIV, lacking recent acute infections or vaccinations, served as donors. Repertoires were generated with immunoSEQ multiplex PCR, while TCRdb's copy carries only in-frame clones and drops some. Among around 1,900,000 clones listed, about 93% were seen once. Germline V gene sequence: CDR1 LNHNV, CDR2 YYDKDF (reference sequence). The CDR3 has 15 amino acids. Deletions cut 8 bases from V and 0 bases from J, with 14 bases between.

The gene calls are TRBV15 and TRBJ2-1; perhaps TRBD2 as D (5 bases). Sequencing input: naive CD8+ T cells from PBMCs. The source of this sequence is a man younger than 30 in good health. Some clones in this sample may be carry-over from other donors' samples. Written as DNA, the CDR3 is TGTGCCACCTCTAGAGCGGAGCACTCCTACAATGAGCAGTTCTTC. Translating gives CATSRAEHSYNEQFF.